This entry features one T cell receptor (beta chain) sequence. The data belong to a study of blood T cell repertoires in COVID-19. The CDR3 totals 15 residues. In germline, CDR1 is SQVTM, CDR2 ANQGSEA. Trimming stripped 4 bases from V and 7 bases from J, with 22 bases between. TCRdb keeps only in-frame clones here, not all; method: immunoSEQ multiplex PCR. The sample yields approximately 170,000 clones, around 85% seen once. This TCR came from a woman aged 25 to 39 who had recovered from COVID-19. The material sequenced was PBMCs or T cells enriched from blood (not recorded which). The chain carries TRBV29-1 and TRBJ1-2; tentatively, D is TRBD1 (5 bases). The DNA of the CDR3 is TGCAGCGTTGGGATCCAGGGTAAGACTCAGAGTGGCTACACCTTC. This gives the protein CSVGIQGKTQSGYTF.